A single sample is the source of the 26 T cell receptor beta chains below, sequenced in a study of T cell repertoires in cytomegalovirus infection. TCRdb called the reads again in MiXCR, with one record for every CDR3 protein. This table has roughly 230,000 distinct CDR3 sequences, 17% appearing once. Sequences were obtained from CD8+ T cells from PBMCs. Receptors originate from a human donor in good health (CMV status not recorded). Some clones in this sample may be carry-over from other donors' samples.

With regard to this clonotype: A much larger clone lies a single base off, so this may be a read error. Written as DNA, the CDR3 is TGTGCCAGCAGCTGGGGACAGCAATTCTACGAGCCGTACTTC. It codes for CASSWGQQFYEPYF. The genes are TRBV7-2 and TRBJ2-7; 7 bases align to TRBD1. There are 14 residues in the CDR3. Per the germline V gene, CDR1 is SGHTA and CDR2 is FQGNSA.

This clonotype has only a few counts. Written as DNA, the CDR3 is TGTGCCAGCAACCCAAGACTAGCGGGGGGCGACAATGAGCAGTTCTTC. This gives the protein CASNPRLAGGDNEQFF. The gene calls are TRBV2 and TRBJ2-1, with 13 nucleotides matching TRBD2. V gave up 7 bases and J gave up 5 bases; unmatched junction bases: 8. Germline-derived CDR1 and CDR2 are SNHLY and FYNNEI. The CDR3 extends over 16 amino acids. The variable domain in full, with the rest retrieved from reference TRBV2 and TRBJ2-1, is EPEVTQTPSHQVTQMGQEVILRCVPISNHLYFYWYRQILGQKVEFLVSFYNNEISEKSEIFDDQFSVERPDGSNFTLKIRSTKLEDSAMYFCASNPRLAGGDNEQFFGPGTRLTVL.

This clonotype was counted a few times. This chain links TRBV27 with TRBJ1-6; D unresolved. Per the germline V gene, CDR1 is MNHEY and CDR2 is SMNVEV (reference sequence). The CDR3 is 15 amino acids. Trimming pared 7 bases from V and 0 bases from J, leaving 10 bases between. The DNA for the CDR3 is TGTGCCAGCACAGACACGAGCTCCTATAATTCACCCCTCCACTTT. This sequence encodes CASTDTSSYNSPLHF.

This clonotype was observed a few times. The chain couples TRBV6-6 to TRBJ2-7, with 8 bases identical to TRBD1. The ends lost 10 bases at V and 3 bases at J; junction bases unmatched: 5. This CDR3 is built from 12 residues. Germline values: CDR1 MNHNY, CDR2 SVGAGI (reference sequence). CDR3 in DNA: TGTGCCACTCGACAGGGGAACTACGAGCAGTACTTC. It encodes CATRQGNYEQYF.

J is TRBJ1-1 and V is TRBV12-3 or TRBV12-4, with D unclear. The CDR3 has 15 amino acids. Trimming took off 6 bases at V and 1 base at J, with 15 bases between the two ends. CDR3 sequence reads: CASRTYNDGNTEAFF. In DNA form, the CDR3 reads TGTGCCAGCAGGACTTATAACGACGGGAACACTGAAGCTTTCTTT.

Many counts were recorded for this clonotype. CDR3 region: CASSLRGGAEEQYF. Written as DNA, the CDR3 is TGTGCCAGCAGCTTACGCGGGGGGGCGGAAGAGCAGTACTTC. This chain joins TRBV7-8 and TRBJ2-7, with TRBD2 matching 9 bases. Germline V gives CDR1 SGHVS, CDR2 FQNEAQ. This CDR3 has 14 amino acids. J lost 7 bases, V lost 2 bases, and 6 bases had no gene match. Together with reference TRBV7-8 and TRBJ2-7, the CDR3 gives the full variable domain: GAGVSQSPRYKVAKRGQDVALRCDPISGHVSLFWYQQALGQGPEFLTYFQNEAQLDKSGLPSDRFFAERPEGSVSTLKIQRTQQEDSAVYLCASSLRGGAEEQYFGPGTRLTVT.

This rearrangement joins TRBV5-1 to TRBJ2-1; no firm D call. CDR1 and CDR2 (germline): SGHRS, YFSETQ. The CDR3 is 18 residues long. V was cut by 0 bases and J by 0 bases, with 16 bases left in between. The CDR3 DNA reads as TGCGCCAGCAGCTTGGTAGGCATGGGCCTTCCCTCCTACAATGAGCAGTTCTTC. Translation gives CASSLVGMGLPSYNEQFF.

This clonotype came up a few times. The chain is built from TRBV2 and TRBJ1-5, with D tentatively TRBD1 (6 bases). The ends were cut back, 0 bases at V and 5 bases at J, with 11 bases in the middle. CDR3 length equals 15 residues. Germline lookup yields CDR1 SNHLY and CDR2 FYNNEI. The DNA for the CDR3 is TGTGCCAGCAGTGAAGCAAGGGGGGGCGATCAGCCCCAGCATTTT. Its translation is CASSEARGGDQPQHF.

This sequence joins TRBV4-1 and TRBJ2-6, with no clear D. This CDR3 contains 11 residues. Germline V CDR1 and CDR2: MGHRA, YSYEKL. Trimming took 2 bases from V and 8 from J, leaving 1 base between them. The CDR3 coding sequence is TGCGCCAGCAGCCAAACCAACGTCCTGACTTTC. It encodes CASSQTNVLTF.

In this sample, this clonotype turned up once. The genes are TRBV7-9 and TRBJ1-4; weak D call: TRBD1 (6 bases). The germline CDR1 and CDR2 sequences are SEHNR and FQNEAQ (reference sequence). Trimming took off 5 bases at V and 4 bases at J, with 23 bases between the two ends. The CDR3 is 18 amino acids. The CDR3, as DNA: TGTGCCAGCAGCGCACTCGAGGGGGGACGACAGAGTAATGAAAAACTGTTTTTT. Amino acids: CASSALEGGRQSNEKLFF.

Comment on this clonotype: Just one base apart from a much larger clone, this may be a read error. J is TRBJ2-3 and V is TRBV7-4, with 11 bases lining up with TRBD2. This CDR3 spans 17 amino acids. CDR1 and CDR2 (germline): SGHVT, SQSDAQ. The CDR3 loop reads CASSAPLAGGPTDMQYF. The CDR3, as DNA: TGTGCCAGCAGCGCCCCTTTAGCGGGGGGGCCGACAGATATGCAGTATTTT.

In its sample, this clonotype was seen many times. This sequence joins TRBV23-1 and TRBJ2-5; 10 bases line up with TRBD1. TRBV23-1 is filed as an ORF, its function uncertain. The junction had 6 bases not matched to a gene; V was cut back by 2 bases and J by 6 bases. The CDR3 is 15 residues long. The CDR3 region is CASSQPGQGRQTQYF. The CDR3 DNA is TGCGCCAGCAGTCAACCGGGACAGGGGAGACAGACCCAGTACTTC.

This clonotype was seen a few times. The J gene is TRBJ2-6, the V gene TRBV12-3 or TRBV12-4; D call uncertain. V was cut by 4 bases and J by 0 bases, with 19 bases left in between. The CDR3 runs to 19 residues. Here the CDR3 DNA reads TGTGCCAGCAGTTCCCCCCTTGTACAGACTCTCTCTGGGGCCAACGTCCTGACTTTC. Its translation is CASSSPLVQTLSGANVLTF.

This clonotype was seen ten or more times. The rearrangement uses TRBV28 and TRBJ1-1; 7 bases are shared with TRBD1. Germline values: CDR1 MDHEN, CDR2 SYDVKM. V was pared by 4 bases and J by 8 bases, with 4 bases of the junction left unmatched. CDR3 length: 12 amino acids. The CDR3 region is CASSSTGQEAFF. The DNA for the CDR3 is TGTGCCAGCAGTTCGACGGGACAGGAAGCTTTCTTT.

There are many counts of this clonotype. The chain carries TRBV4-1 and TRBJ1-5; TRBD1 aligns across 7 bases. Trimming cost V 10 bases and J 7 bases; bases outside gene matches: 13. Per germline, CDR1 MGHRA and CDR2 YSYEKL. The CDR3 has 14 amino acids. CDR3 in amino acids: CATGPTGFNQPQHF. In nucleotides, the CDR3 is TGCGCCACCGGCCCGACAGGGTTTAACCAGCCCCAGCATTTT.

The chain couples TRBV7-9 to TRBJ1-1, with 7 bases aligning to TRBD1. The germline gives CDR1 SEHNR, CDR2 FQNEAQ (reference sequence). V was pared by 1 base and J by 3 bases, with 8 bases of the junction left unmatched. The CDR3 spans 16 residues. The CDR3, as DNA: TGTGCCAGCAGCTTAGACGTCGAGACAGGGCACACTGAAGCTTTCTTT. It codes for CASSLDVETGHTEAFF.

V usage is TRBV15 and J usage is TRBJ2-1; D gene uncertain. This CDR3 is built from 13 residues. Germline assignment: CDR1 LNHNV and CDR2 YYDKDF (reference sequence). V dropped 3 bases and J dropped 0 bases, with 3 bases sitting between them. Here the CDR3 reads CATSRDSYNEQFF. In nucleotides, the CDR3 is TGTGCCACCAGCAGGGACTCCTACAATGAGCAGTTCTTC.

The chain carries TRBV2 and TRBJ2-7, with unresolved D. The germline CDR1 and CDR2 sequences are SNHLY and FYNNEI. V lost 6 bases to trimming and J lost 7 bases, with 13 bases between them. The CDR3 spans 12 residues. CDR3 sequence: CASSPGLKEQYF. The CDR3, as DNA: TGTGCCAGCAGCCCCGGGTTGAAAGAGCAGTACTTC.

With regard to this clonotype: A clone one base away is much larger, so this may be a read error. The rearrangement uses TRBV7-9 and TRBJ1-1; D is uncertain. CDR3 length: 15 residues. CDR1 and CDR2 from the germline V gene are SEHNR and FQNEAQ (reference sequence). V was pared by 1 base and J by 0 bases, with 9 bases between. CDR3 coding DNA: TGTGCCAGCAGCTTAGGCCTTGACCTGAACACTGAAGCTTTCTTT. The encoded protein is CASSLGLDLNTEAFF.

This chain joins TRBV20-1 and TRBJ1-6; D unresolved. V lost 0 bases and J 9 bases, leaving 21 bases between the germline ends. The CDR3 loop spans 17 amino acids. The germline V gene encodes CDR1 DFQATT and CDR2 SNEGSKA (reference sequence). This CDR3 is CSARDRSEGRSTSPLHF. In DNA form, the CDR3 reads TGCAGTGCTAGAGATCGAAGCGAAGGGAGATCAACTTCACCCCTCCACTTT.

The genes are TRBV7-6 and TRBJ2-5, with D possibly matching TRBD2 (6 bases). From germline, CDR1 is SGHVS and CDR2 FNYEAQ. This CDR3 comprises 15 residues. Trimming removed 3 bases at V and 1 base at J, with 12 bases between. CDR3: CASSLSYGGQETQYF. The CDR3 bases are TGTGCCAGCAGCTTGTCTTACGGGGGCCAAGAGACCCAGTACTTC.

The table lists this clonotype with a few counts. The chain combines TRBV10-3 with TRBJ2-7, with 9 bases that match TRBD1. The length of the CDR3 is 14 residues. With 5 bases clipped from V and 4 bases from J, the junction kept 6 bases outside the gene matches. Germline loops: CDR1 ENHRY, CDR2 SYGVKD. CDR3 nucleotides: TGTGCCATCAGTTATGACAGGGGGGGATACGAGCAGTACTTC. Amino acids: CAISYDRGGYEQYF.

The chain is built from TRBV5-5 and TRBJ2-7; D assignment may be TRBD1 or TRBD2 (5 bases each). Germline values: CDR1 SGHKS, CDR2 YYEKEE (reference sequence). V was shortened by 2 bases and J by 3 bases, with 21 bases between the two germline ends. This CDR3 contains 17 residues. CDR3 sequence reads: CASSLMSGRVDLYEQYF. Here the CDR3 DNA reads TGTGCCAGCAGCTTAATGAGCGGCAGGGTGGACCTCTACGAGCAGTACTTC.

This clonotype was found many times. This chain connects TRBV5-5 to TRBJ2-3; the D gene is possibly TRBD2 (5 bases). CDR1 and CDR2 from the germline V gene are SGHKS and YYEKEE (reference sequence). The CDR3 extends over 16 amino acids. Trimming removed 1 base from V and 6 bases from J, with 18 bases in between. The CDR3 DNA sequence: TGTGCCAGCAGCTTGTGGGCGGTCCCCCCGGGGGATACGCAGTATTTT. Protein sequence: CASSLWAVPPGDTQYF.

This chain links TRBV11-2 with TRBJ1-1; D is undetermined. The CDR3 covers 15 residues. Germline V gene sequence: CDR1 SGHAT, CDR2 FQNNGV. The V and J ends lost 2 bases and 4 bases respectively, with 14 bases between them. CDR3 DNA sequence: TGTGCCAGCAGCTTATGGATCCCGGCAGGCACTGAAGCTTTCTTT. Its protein is CASSLWIPAGTEAFF.

This clonotype has a count of ten or more. This chain connects TRBV7-8 to TRBJ2-3, with 10 bases lining up with TRBD2. The V gene's germline CDR1 is SGHVS and CDR2 FQNEAQ. The length of the CDR3 is 16 residues. The junction had 6 bases not matched to a gene; V was cut back by 5 bases and J by 1 base. The CDR3 sequence: CASSRRTSGGTDTQYF. CDR3 nucleotides: TGTGCCAGCAGCCGGCGAACTAGCGGGGGCACAGATACGCAGTATTTT.